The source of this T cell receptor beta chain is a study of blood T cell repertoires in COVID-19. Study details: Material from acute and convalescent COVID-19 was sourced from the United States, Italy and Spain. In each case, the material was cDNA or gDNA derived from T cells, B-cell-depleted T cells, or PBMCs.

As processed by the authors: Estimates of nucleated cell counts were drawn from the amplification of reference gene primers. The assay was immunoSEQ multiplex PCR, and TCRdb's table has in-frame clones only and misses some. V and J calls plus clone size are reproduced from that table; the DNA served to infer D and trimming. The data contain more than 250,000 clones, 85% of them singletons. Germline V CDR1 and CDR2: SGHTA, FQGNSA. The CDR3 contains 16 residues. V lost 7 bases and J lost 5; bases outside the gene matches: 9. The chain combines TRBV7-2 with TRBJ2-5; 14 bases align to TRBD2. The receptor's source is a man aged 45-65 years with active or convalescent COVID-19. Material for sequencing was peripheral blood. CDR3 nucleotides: TGTGCCAGCACGGGGACTAGCGGGAGAGTGAAGGAGACCCAGTACTTC. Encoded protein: CASTGTSGRVKETQYF. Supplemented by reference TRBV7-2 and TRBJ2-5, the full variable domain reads GAGVSQSPSNKVTEKGKDVELRCDPISGHTALYWYRQSLGQGLEFLIYFQGNSAPDKSGLPSDRFSAERTGGSVSTLTIQRTQQEDSAVYLCASTGTSGRVKETQYFGPGTRLLVL.